The clone carrying this TCR beta chain was counted a few times. Its antigen is unidentified. The sample belongs to a study of blood T cells in healthy people across ages. Unmatched junction bases numbered 12, after V lost 3 bases and J lost 7 bases. Per the germline V gene, CDR1 is MGHDK and CDR2 is SYGVNS. CDR3 size: 16 residues. Whole-study results and caveats: Comparison with aged donors showed that long-lived donors had more naive CD4+ cells and higher diversity.

A second PCR, run for roughly 7 to 11 cycles, used a sample-barcoded 5' primer plus a J-beta primer mix. Tagging of each cDNA molecule was performed by a template-switch adaptor with 12 random nucleotides. One entry per CDR3 protein results from TCRdb running MiXCR on the 5' RACE reads. The sample lists approximately 820,000 distinct CDR3 sequences, 44% occurring once. Sequenced input: blood. This TCR was sampled from a man between 60 and 70 years old in good health. The chain employs TRBV25-1 and TRBJ2-4; the match to TRBD2 covers 7 bases. The CDR3 spells CASSEVLMGRENIQYF. DNA for the CDR3: TGTGCCAGCAGTGAGGTGCTCATGGGGAGGGAGAACATTCAGTACTTC.